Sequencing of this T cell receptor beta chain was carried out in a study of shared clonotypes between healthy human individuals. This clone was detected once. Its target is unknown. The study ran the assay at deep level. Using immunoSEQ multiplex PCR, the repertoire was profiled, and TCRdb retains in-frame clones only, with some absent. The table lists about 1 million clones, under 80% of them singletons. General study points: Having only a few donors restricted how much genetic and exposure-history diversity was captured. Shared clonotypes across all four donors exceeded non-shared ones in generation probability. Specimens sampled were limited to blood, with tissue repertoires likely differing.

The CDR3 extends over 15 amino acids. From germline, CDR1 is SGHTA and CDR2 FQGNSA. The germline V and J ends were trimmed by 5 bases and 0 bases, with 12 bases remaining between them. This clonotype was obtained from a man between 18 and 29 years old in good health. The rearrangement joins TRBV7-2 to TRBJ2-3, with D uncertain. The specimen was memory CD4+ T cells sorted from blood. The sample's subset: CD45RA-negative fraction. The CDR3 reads CASSVSSTSTDTQYF. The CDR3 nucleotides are TGTGCCAGCAGCGTTTCGTCTACCAGCACAGATACGCAGTATTTT.